The 24 T cell receptor beta chains reported below all come from one sample, sequenced in a study of metastatic and nonmetastatic thyroid tumors (dated by TCRdb to 2020 to 2022). The library came from PCR. Sequencing was carried out with an Illumina HiSeq 4000. In-frame beta chains were kept once TCRdb had trimmed the public reads at Q25 with fastp and called clones with MiXCR. Within this sample are 35,000 to 50,000 clones, with approximately 4.1% of them counted one time only. The leading ten clones occupy 9.8% of the sample. No patient had received any treatment before thyroid surgery. The sequenced sample was blood. The receptor source for this set is a female donor with papillary thyroid cancer or a benign thyroid nodule (not recorded which). Some clones in this sample may be carry-over from other donors' samples.

This chain connects TRBV29-1 to TRBJ1-3; D unresolved. Germline-derived CDR1 and CDR2 are SQVTM and ANQGSEA. The CDR3 covers 11 residues. V was trimmed by 0 bases and J by 8 bases, leaving 5 bases between them. CDR3 DNA: TGCAGCGTTGAAGAGGGCCACACCATATATTTT. Translating it yields CSVEEGHTIYF.

This clone has a count of ten or more. V is TRBV5-4 and J is TRBJ1-1; D is perhaps TRBD1 (6 bases). V dropped 2 bases and J dropped 1 base, with 18 bases sitting between them. The CDR3 is made up of 17 amino acids. Per germline, CDR1 SGHNT and CDR2 YYREEE (reference sequence). In DNA, the CDR3 is TGTGCCAGCAGCTTCGGGGGGCGAAGGGCGACGAACACTGAAGCTTTCTTT. Translated: CASSFGGRRATNTEAFF.

This clone was detected a few times. A much larger clone sits a single nucleotide away, making a read error possible. The genes are TRBV25-1 and TRBJ2-5, with D possibly matching TRBD2 (5 bases). V was shortened by 5 bases and J by 9 bases, with 19 bases between the two germline ends. CDR1 is MGHDK and CDR2 is SYGVNS in the germline V gene. CDR3 length: 14 residues. Here the CDR3 reads CASSRISGKEAQYF. The CDR3 DNA reads TGTGCCAGCAGTAGAATATCCGGAAAGGAGGCCCAGTACTTC.

This clone was detected a few times. The chain combines TRBV5-1 with TRBJ2-2; the D gene is possibly TRBD1 (6 bases). Germline lookup yields CDR1 SGHRS and CDR2 YFSETQ. CDR3 length equals 17 residues. Deletions cut 3 bases from V and 2 bases from J, with 17 bases between. The CDR3 nucleotides are TGCGCCAGCAGCTGGGACCTGACAGGCTCAAACACCGGGGAGCTGTTTTTT. Its protein product is CASSWDLTGSNTGELFF.

The chain employs TRBV5-1 and TRBJ2-3; the match to TRBD2 covers 12 bases. CDR1 and CDR2 (germline): SGHRS, YFSETQ. V dropped 7 bases and J dropped 6; count of bases not matched to a gene: 9. This CDR3 region has 15 residues. The CDR3 DNA sequence: TGCGCCAGCTGGGGGCGACTAGCGGGAGCGGATACGCAGTATTTT. Translation gives CASWGRLAGADTQYF.

A remark on this clone: Mismatch with germline at one junction end may stem from a read error. The J gene is TRBJ2-7, the V gene TRBV12-3 or TRBV12-4; possible D gene TRBD1, 6 bases. This CDR3 comprises 14 residues. This CDR3 reads CASSSTGSSYGQYF. CDR3 nucleotide sequence: TGTGCCAGCAGTTCCACAGGGTCCTCTTACGGGCAGTACTTC.

This clone showed up many times. V and J are TRBV24-1 and TRBJ2-3; D may be TRBD1 or TRBD2 (5 bases each). The CDR3 runs 13 residues. Trimming cost V 1 base and J 7 bases, with 8 bases left between them. Germline CDR1 is KGHDR and CDR2 is SFDVKD. The CDR3 loop is CATSDFQGHTQYF. CDR3 bases: TGTGCCACCAGTGATTTTCAGGGACATACGCAGTATTTT.

This clone was detected only a few times. J is TRBJ1-1 and V is TRBV30; D remains ambiguous. Germline V gives CDR1 GTSNPN, CDR2 SVGIG (reference sequence). The CDR3 runs 13 residues. V was pared by 4 bases and J by 1 base, with 10 bases between. The CDR3 DNA reads TGTGCCTGGAAGGAGGGCCGGAACACTGAAGCTTTCTTT. Translating it yields CAWKEGRNTEAFF.

This clone was counted ten times or more. As DNA, the CDR3 is TGTGCCAGTAGACTTGGGACAGGGAGTGCCGGGGAGCTGTTTTTT. Translating it yields CASRLGTGSAGELFF. V gene TRBV19 combines with J gene TRBJ2-2; TRBD1 matches 9 bases. Germline CDR1 and CDR2: LNHDA and SQIVND (reference sequence). The CDR3 has 15 amino acids. V was pared by 6 bases and J by 6 bases, with 8 bases of the junction left unmatched.

This clone was seen ten or more times. The chain links TRBV7-6 to TRBJ2-7, with TRBD1 as a possible D gene (5 bases). Germline lookup yields CDR1 SGHVS and CDR2 FNYEAQ. Between the trimmed V and J ends, which lost 5 bases and 0 bases, there was a span of 11 bases. CDR3 length: 14 amino acids. CDR3 bases: TGTGCCAGCAGCGCTACCAGGGACTCCTACGAGCAGTACTTC. This gives the protein CASSATRDSYEQYF.

In this sample, this clone turned up many times. A much larger clone differs by one base, so this may be a read error. Other DNA variants within this sample encode the same CDR3. CDR3 loop: CSASGLGLADNEQFF. DNA of the CDR3: TGCAGTGCTAGTGGGCTTGGGCTAGCAGACAATGAGCAGTTCTTC. The chain links TRBV20-1 to TRBJ2-1, with D possibly TRBD2 on 5 matching bases. CDR1 and CDR2 (germline): DFQATT, SNEGSKA (reference sequence). V lost 3 bases to trimming and J lost 5 bases, with 17 bases between them. This CDR3 is built from 15 residues.

This rearrangement joins TRBV7-2 to TRBJ2-7; the D gene is possibly TRBD1 (5 bases). The CDR3 loop spans 14 amino acids. The germline V and J ends were trimmed by 4 bases and 6 bases, with 16 bases remaining between them. Germline V gives CDR1 SGHTA, CDR2 FQGNSA. The CDR3 nucleotides read TGTGCCAGCAGCTCCGGACACGGTTGGGCCGAGCAGTACTTC. Translated, it gives CASSSGHGWAEQYF.

This chain uses TRBV28 with TRBJ1-5; 8 nucleotides agree with TRBD1. V dropped 2 bases and J dropped 4; count of bases not matched to a gene: 4. CDR1 and CDR2 from the germline V gene are MDHEN and SYDVKM. This CDR3 has 15 amino acids. The CDR3 DNA follows: TGTGCCAGCAGTTTAAGATGGACAGGGAATCAGCCCCAGCATTTT. Its protein product is CASSLRWTGNQPQHF.

This clone was found a few times. It is likely a read error, because the conserved phenylalanine at the end of the CDR3 is missing. The limits of the CDR3 on the DNA are not certain, so only TCRdb's listed CDR3 is given. The rearrangement uses TRBV28 and TRBJ1-2. Looked up from germline, CDR1 is MDHEN and CDR2 is SYDVKM. The CDR3 comprises 12 residues, both ends counted. This chain's CDR3 is CASRGFNYGYSI.

This chain links TRBV6-2 or TRBV6-3 with TRBJ2-6; no clear D gene. Germline V gene sequence: CDR1 MNHEY, CDR2 SVGEGT. Trimming removed 6 bases at V and 1 base at J, with 7 bases between. The CDR3 covers 14 residues. The CDR3 loop reads CASSRVSGANVLTF. The CDR3 nucleotides read TGTGCCAGCAGCCGTGTTTCTGGGGCCAACGTCCTGACTTTC.

The chain links TRBV27 to TRBJ1-2; D perhaps matches TRBD1 (6 bases). V was shortened by 5 bases and J by 8 bases, with 18 bases between the two germline ends. This CDR3 region has 14 residues. Germline lookup yields CDR1 MNHEY and CDR2 SMNVEV (reference sequence). DNA of the CDR3: TGTGCCAGCAGTACCTCGGGGGCGAATTTCGGCTACACCTTC. This gives the protein CASSTSGANFGYTF.

This clone was recorded many times. The DNA of the CDR3 is TGTGCCACAAGCACGACAGCCGAGAGTGGCTACACCTTC. It codes for CATSTTAESGYTF. The chain links TRBV27 to TRBJ1-2, with D possibly being TRBD1 (5 bases). The CDR3 length is 13 residues. Germline CDR1 is MNHEY and CDR2 is SMNVEV (reference sequence). The V gene lost 10 bases and the J gene lost 7 bases, with 19 bases spanning the gap.

The chain has TRBV6-2 or TRBV6-3 and TRBJ2-3; 7 bases align to TRBD1. The CDR3 is 12 amino acids. Trimming cost V 5 bases and J 9 bases; bases outside gene matches: 5. Per germline, CDR1 MNHEY and CDR2 SVGEGT. CDR3 in DNA: TGTGCCAGCAGTCGACAGGGTCGGACGCAGTATTTT. Translated: CASSRQGRTQYF.

This clone was seen ten or more times. This chain connects TRBV4-1 to TRBJ1-2, with 7 bases that match TRBD1. Germline values: CDR1 MGHRA, CDR2 YSYEKL. CDR3 size: 14 residues. V lost 2 bases, J lost 4 bases, and 4 bases stayed unmatched. The CDR3 bases are TGCGCCAGCAGCCAACAGACAGGGATCTATGGCTACACCTTC. Its protein is CASSQQTGIYGYTF.

Regarding this clone: Germline is not matched at one junction end, which may reflect a read error. The rearrangement links TRBV6-2 or TRBV6-3 to TRBJ1-2, with a tentative D call TRBD1 (5 bases). The CDR3 covers 13 residues. Germline V gene lookup returns CDR1 MNHEY and CDR2 SVGEGT. The CDR3 is CASSTGGVYGYAF. As DNA, the CDR3 is TGTGCCAGCAGCACCGGGGGGGTTTATGGATACGCCTTC.

This clone was observed at least ten times. The gene calls are TRBV6-1 and TRBJ2-2, with TRBD1 matching over 11 bases. The CDR3 has 16 residues. Germline assignment: CDR1 MNHNS and CDR2 SASEGT. Losses at the gene ends were 6 bases for V and 6 bases for J; bases not matched to a gene: 9. DNA for the CDR3: TGTGCCAGCAGAACCGGGACAGGGGGGTTCTCCGGGGAGCTGTTTTTT. Amino acid sequence: CASRTGTGGFSGELFF.

Turning to this clone: A read error may produce the germline difference seen at one junction end. The rearrangement joins TRBV6-1 to TRBJ1-5, with D unresolved. Germline V gives CDR1 MNHNS, CDR2 SASEGT. The CDR3 is 15 amino acids. This chain's CDR3 is CASSEVYTSNQSQHF. The CDR3 DNA sequence: TGTGCCAGCAGTGAAGTTTACACCAGCAATCAGTCCCAGCATTTT.

The table lists this clone with many counts. The DNA of the CDR3 is TGCGCCAGCAGCCGGACTAGCGAGATCACAGATACGCAGTATTTT. Protein sequence: CASSRTSEITDTQYF. The rearrangement joins TRBV4-1 to TRBJ2-3; 9 bases align to TRBD2. Germline V gene data show CDR1 as MGHRA and CDR2 as YSYEKL. The CDR3 has 15 amino acids. With V trimmed by 4 bases and J by 2 bases, 4 bases remained unmatched.

This clone was counted at least ten times. V usage is TRBV20-1 and J usage is TRBJ2-1, with D perhaps assigned TRBD1 or TRBD2 (5 bases each). V was trimmed by 5 bases and J by 4 bases, leaving 15 bases between them. The CDR3 spans 14 residues. The V gene's germline CDR1 is DFQATT and CDR2 SNEGSKA (reference sequence). The CDR3 protein is CSARPGRRYNEQFF. The CDR3, as DNA: TGCAGTGCTCGTCCGGGACGCAGGTACAATGAGCAGTTCTTC.